The clone carrying this TCR beta chain was observed a few times. The source of the sample is a study of human T cells and chemical hapten exposure. As for the study in general: The patients, most of them female, presented with alopecia areata, totalis or universalis.

The library put unique molecular identifiers onto individual cDNA molecules. TCRdb analysed the RACE reads with MiXCR anew, one entry per CDR3 protein. The profile shows 30,000 to 40,000 distinct CDR3 sequences, over 7.5% of them singletons. The V gene lost 2 bases and the J gene lost 2 bases, with 7 bases spanning the gap. CDR3 size: 13 residues. CDR1 and CDR2 from the germline V gene are SGHVS and FQNEAQ. The time point here: patch test 3, about 24 weeks after DPC sensitization. Described treatment: therapeutic diphenylcyclopropenone sensitization with weekly scalp DPC. Unfractionated whole blood served as the source for total RNA extraction.

The clonotype comes from a middle-aged man with alopecia areata. Some clones in this sample may be carry-over from other donors' samples. V gene TRBV7-8 combines with J gene TRBJ2-7, with D maybe TRBD1 (6 bases). Sequencing was performed on whole blood, taken in connection with sensitization to the hapten diphenylcyclopropenone (DPC). CDR3 protein: CASSLRTAYEQYF. The CDR3 nucleotides are TGTGCCAGCAGCTTAAGGACAGCCTACGAGCAGTACTTC.